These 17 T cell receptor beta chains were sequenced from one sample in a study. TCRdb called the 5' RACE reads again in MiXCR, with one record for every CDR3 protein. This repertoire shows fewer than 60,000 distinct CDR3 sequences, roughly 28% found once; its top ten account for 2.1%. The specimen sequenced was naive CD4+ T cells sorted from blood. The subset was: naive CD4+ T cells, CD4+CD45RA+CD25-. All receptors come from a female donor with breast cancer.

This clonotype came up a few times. This CDR3 is CSARVPTAGGNQPQHF. DNA of the CDR3: TGCAGTGCTAGAGTACCCACCGCGGGGGGCAATCAGCCCCAGCATTTT. This chain joins TRBV20-1 and TRBJ1-5; D perhaps matches TRBD1 (5 bases). V was trimmed by 1 base and J by 2 bases, leaving 15 bases between them. Germline CDR1 and CDR2: DFQATT and SNEGSKA (reference sequence). This CDR3 contains 16 residues.

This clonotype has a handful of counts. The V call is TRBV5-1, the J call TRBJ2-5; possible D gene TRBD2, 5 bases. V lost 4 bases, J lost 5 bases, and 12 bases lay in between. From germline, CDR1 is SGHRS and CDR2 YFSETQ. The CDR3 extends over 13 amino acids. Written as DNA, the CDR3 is TGCGCCAGCAGCCCGGGGTTCAGGGAGACCCAGTACTTC. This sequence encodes CASSPGFRETQYF.

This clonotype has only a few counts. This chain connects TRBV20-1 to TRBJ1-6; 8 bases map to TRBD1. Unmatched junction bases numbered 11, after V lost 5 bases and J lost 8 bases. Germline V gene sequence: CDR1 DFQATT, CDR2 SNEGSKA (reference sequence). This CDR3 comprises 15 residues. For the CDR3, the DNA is TGCAGTGCTCTCACTATGACAGGGGAGGATTCACCCCTCCACTTT. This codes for CSALTMTGEDSPLHF.

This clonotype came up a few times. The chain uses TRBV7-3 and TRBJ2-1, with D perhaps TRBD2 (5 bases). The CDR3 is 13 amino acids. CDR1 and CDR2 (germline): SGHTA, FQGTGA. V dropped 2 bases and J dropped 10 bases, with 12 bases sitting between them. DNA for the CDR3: TGTGCCAGCAGCTTAGTCGGAGGATCGGAGCAGTTCTTC. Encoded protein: CASSLVGGSEQFF.

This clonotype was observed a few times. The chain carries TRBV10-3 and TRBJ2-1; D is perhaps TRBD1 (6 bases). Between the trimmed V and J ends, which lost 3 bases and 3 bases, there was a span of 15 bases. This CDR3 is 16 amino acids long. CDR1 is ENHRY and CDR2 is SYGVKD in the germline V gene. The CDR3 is CAISDPEQGFYNEQFF. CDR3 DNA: TGTGCCATCAGTGACCCAGAACAGGGCTTCTACAATGAGCAGTTCTTC.

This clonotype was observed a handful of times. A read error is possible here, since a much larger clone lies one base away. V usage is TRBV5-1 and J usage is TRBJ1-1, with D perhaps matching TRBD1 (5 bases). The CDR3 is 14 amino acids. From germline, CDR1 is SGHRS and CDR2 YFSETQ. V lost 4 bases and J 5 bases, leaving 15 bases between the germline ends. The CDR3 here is CASSPQGEGTEAFF. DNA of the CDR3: TGCGCCAGCAGCCCGCAGGGAGAAGGGACTGAAGCTTTCTTT.

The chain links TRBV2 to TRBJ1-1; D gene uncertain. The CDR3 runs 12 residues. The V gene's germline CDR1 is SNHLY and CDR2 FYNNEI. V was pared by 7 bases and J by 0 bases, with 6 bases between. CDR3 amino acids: CASISLNTEAFF. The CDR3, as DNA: TGTGCCAGCATTTCTTTGAACACTGAAGCTTTCTTT.

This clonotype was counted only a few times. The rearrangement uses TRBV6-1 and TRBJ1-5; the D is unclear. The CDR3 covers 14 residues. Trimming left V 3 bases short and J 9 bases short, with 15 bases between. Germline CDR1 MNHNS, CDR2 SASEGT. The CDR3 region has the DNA TGTGCCAGCAGTGATTTCCCCGAAGACCGGCCCCAGCATTTT. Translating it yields CASSDFPEDRPQHF.

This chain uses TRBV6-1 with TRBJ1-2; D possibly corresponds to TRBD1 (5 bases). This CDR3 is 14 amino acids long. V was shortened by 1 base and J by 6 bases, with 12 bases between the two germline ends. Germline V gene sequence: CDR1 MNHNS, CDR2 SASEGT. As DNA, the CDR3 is TGTGCCAGCAGTGAAGGGCTTGGGACGGATGGCTACACCTTC. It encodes CASSEGLGTDGYTF.

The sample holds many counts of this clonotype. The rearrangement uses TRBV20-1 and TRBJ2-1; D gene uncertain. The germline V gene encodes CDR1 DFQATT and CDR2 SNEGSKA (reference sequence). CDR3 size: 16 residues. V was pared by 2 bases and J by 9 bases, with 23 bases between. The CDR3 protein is CSARNGWRRAVGEQFF. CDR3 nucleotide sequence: TGCAGTGCTAGAAATGGGTGGCGTCGGGCGGTGGGTGAGCAGTTCTTC.

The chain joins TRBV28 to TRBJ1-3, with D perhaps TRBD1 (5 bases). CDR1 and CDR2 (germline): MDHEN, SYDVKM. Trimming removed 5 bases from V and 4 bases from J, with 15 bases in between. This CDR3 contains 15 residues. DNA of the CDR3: TGTGCCAGCAGTCCCCCAAGCAGGGACGGAAACACCATATATTTT. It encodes CASSPPSRDGNTIYF.

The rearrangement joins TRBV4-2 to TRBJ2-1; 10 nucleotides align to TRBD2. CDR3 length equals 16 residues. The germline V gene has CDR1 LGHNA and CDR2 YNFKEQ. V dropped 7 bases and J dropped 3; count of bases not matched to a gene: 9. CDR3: CASTEKTSGNYNEQFF. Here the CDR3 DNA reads TGTGCCAGCACCGAAAAAACTAGCGGGAACTACAATGAGCAGTTCTTC.

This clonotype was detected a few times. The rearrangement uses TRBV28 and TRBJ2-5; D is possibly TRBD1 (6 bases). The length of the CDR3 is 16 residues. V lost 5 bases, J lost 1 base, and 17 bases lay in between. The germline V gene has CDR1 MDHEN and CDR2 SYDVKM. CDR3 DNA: TGTGCCAGCAGTCACCCAGATGACAGGCCCCAAGAGACCCAGTACTTC. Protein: CASSHPDDRPQETQYF.

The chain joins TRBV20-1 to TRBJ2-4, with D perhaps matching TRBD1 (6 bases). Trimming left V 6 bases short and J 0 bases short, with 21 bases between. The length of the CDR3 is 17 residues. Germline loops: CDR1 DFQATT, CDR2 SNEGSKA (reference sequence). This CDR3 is CSAKALSRGLAKNIQYF. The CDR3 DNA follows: TGCAGTGCCAAAGCGCTTAGCAGGGGCCTAGCCAAAAACATTCAGTACTTC.

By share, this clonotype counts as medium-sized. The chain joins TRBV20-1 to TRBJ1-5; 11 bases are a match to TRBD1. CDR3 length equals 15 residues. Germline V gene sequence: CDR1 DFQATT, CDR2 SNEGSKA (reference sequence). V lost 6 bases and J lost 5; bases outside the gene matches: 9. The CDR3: CSAPPGTGGHQPQHF. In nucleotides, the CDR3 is TGCAGTGCCCCACCCGGGACAGGGGGACATCAGCCCCAGCATTTT.

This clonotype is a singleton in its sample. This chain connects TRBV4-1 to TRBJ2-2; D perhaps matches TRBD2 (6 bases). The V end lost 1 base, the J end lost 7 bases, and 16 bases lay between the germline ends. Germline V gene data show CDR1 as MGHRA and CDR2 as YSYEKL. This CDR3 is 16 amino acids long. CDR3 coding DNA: TGCGCCAGCAGCCAAGCTAACACGGGAGAGTTCGGGGAGCTGTTTTTT. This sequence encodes CASSQANTGEFGELFF.

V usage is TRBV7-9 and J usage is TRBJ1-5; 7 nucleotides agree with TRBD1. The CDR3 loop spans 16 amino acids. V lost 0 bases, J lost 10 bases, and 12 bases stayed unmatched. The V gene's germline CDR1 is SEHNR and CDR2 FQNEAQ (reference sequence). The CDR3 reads CASSLADRASSQPQHF. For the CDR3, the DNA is TGTGCCAGCAGCTTAGCTGACAGGGCTTCCAGTCAACCCCAGCATTTT.